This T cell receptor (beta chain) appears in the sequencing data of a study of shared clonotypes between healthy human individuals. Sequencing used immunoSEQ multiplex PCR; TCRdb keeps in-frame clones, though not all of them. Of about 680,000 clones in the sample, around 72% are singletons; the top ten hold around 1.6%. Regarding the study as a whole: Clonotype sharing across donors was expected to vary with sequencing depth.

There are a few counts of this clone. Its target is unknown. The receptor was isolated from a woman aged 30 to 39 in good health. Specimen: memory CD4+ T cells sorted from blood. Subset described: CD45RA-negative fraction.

CDR3 loop: CASSAQGQGRNQPQHF. DNA for the CDR3: TGTGCCAGCAGTGCGCAAGGACAGGGCCGCAATCAGCCCCAGCATTTT. This chain connects TRBV6-1 to TRBJ1-5; 8 bases align to TRBD1. In germline, CDR1 is MNHNS, CDR2 SASEGT. The CDR3 is made up of 16 amino acids. J gave up 2 bases and V 4 bases, and 7 bases lay outside the gene matches.